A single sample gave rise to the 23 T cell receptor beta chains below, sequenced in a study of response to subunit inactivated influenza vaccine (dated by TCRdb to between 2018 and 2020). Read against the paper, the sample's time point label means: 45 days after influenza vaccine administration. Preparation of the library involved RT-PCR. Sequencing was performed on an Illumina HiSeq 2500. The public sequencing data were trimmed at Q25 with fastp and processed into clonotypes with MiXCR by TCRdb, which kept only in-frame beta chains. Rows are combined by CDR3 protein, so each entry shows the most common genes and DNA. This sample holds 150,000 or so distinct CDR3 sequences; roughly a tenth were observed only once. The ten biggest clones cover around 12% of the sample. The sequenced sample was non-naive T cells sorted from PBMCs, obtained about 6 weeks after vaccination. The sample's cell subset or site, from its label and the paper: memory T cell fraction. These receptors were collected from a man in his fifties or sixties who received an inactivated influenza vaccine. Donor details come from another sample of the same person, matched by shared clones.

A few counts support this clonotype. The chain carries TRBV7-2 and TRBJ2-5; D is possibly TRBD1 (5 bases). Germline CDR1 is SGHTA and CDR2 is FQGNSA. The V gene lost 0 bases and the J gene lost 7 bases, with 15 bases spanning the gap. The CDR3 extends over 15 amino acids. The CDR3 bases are TGTGCCAGCAGCTTAGCGAGTAAGGGGTTAACGACCCAGTACTTC. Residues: CASSLASKGLTTQYF.

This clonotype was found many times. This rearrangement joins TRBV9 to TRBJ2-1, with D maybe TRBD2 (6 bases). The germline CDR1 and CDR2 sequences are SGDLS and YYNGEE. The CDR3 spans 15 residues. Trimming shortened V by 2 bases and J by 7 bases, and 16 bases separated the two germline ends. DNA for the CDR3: TGTGCCAGCAGCGTTGGGGGGACTCAACAAAATGAGCAGTTCTTC. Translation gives CASSVGGTQQNEQFF.

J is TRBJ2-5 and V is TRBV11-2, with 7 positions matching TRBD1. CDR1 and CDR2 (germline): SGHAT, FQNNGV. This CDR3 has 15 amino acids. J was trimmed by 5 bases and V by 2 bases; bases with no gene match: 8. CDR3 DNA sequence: TGTGCCAGCAGCTTAAAAGGGGGCGCACGGGAGACCCAGTACTTC. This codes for CASSLKGGARETQYF.

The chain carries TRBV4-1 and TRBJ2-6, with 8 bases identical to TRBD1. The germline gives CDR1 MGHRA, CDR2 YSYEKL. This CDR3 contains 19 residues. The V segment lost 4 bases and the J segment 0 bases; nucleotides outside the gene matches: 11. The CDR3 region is CASSLTGTGSYSGANVLTF. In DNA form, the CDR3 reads TGCGCCAGCAGCCTAACCGGGACAGGAAGCTACTCTGGGGCCAACGTCCTGACTTTC.

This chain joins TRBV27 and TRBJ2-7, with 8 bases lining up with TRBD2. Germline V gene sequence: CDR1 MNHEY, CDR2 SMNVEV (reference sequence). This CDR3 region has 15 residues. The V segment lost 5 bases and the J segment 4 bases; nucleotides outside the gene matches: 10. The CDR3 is CASSPLAGGRYEQYF. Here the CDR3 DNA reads TGTGCCAGCAGTCCCCTGGCGGGAGGTCGGTACGAGCAGTACTTC.

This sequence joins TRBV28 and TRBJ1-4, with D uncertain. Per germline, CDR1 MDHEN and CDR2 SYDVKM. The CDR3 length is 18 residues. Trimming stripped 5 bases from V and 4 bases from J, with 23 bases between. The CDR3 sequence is CASSPPEPLLTGNEKLFF. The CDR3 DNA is TGTGCCAGCAGTCCCCCCGAACCACTACTAACCGGTAATGAAAAACTGTTTTTT.

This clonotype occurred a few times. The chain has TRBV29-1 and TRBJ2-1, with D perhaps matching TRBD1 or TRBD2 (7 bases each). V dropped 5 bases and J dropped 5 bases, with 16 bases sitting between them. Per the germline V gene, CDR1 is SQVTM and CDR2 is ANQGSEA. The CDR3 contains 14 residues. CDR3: CSVRGGDSHNEQFF. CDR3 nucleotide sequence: TGCAGCGTTCGAGGGGGGGACAGTCACAATGAGCAGTTCTTC.

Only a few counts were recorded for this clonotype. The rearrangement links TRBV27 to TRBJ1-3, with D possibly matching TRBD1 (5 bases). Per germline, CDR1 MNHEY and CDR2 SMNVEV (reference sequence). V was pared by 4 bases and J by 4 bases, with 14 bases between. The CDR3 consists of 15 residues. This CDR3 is CASSSAGTSGNTIYF. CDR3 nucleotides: TGTGCCAGCAGTTCCGCCGGGACCAGCGGAAACACCATATATTTT.

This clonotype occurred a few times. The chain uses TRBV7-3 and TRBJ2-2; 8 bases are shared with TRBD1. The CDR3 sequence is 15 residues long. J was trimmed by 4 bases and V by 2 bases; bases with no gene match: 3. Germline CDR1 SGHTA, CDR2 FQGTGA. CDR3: CASSLQTGGTGELFF. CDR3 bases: TGTGCCAGCAGCTTACAAACAGGGGGCACCGGGGAGCTGTTTTTT.

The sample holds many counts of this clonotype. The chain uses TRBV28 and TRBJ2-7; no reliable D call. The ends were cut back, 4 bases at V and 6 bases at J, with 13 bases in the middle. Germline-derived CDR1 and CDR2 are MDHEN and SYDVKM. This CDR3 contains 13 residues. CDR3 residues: CASSSSLTFEQYF. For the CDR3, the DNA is TGTGCCAGCAGTTCGTCATTGACTTTCGAGCAGTACTTC.

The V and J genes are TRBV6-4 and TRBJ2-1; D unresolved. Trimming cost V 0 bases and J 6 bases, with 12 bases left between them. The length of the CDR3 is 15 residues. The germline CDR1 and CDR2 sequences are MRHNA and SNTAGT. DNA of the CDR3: TGTGCCAGCAGTGACTCAAGGCGCCCGGCCAATGAGCAGTTCTTC. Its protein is CASSDSRRPANEQFF.

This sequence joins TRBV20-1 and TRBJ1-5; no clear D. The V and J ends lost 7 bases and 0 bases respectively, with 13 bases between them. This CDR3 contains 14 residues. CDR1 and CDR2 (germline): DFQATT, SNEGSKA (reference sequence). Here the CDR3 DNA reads TGCAGTGTAGATACCGGGATTAGCAATCAGCCCCAGCATTTT. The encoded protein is CSVDTGISNQPQHF.

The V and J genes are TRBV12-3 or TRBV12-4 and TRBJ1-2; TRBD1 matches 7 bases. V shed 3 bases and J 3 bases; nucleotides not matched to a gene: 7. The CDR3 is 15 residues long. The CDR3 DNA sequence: TGTGCCAGCAGTTTCTGGGCAGGGGGAGACTATGGCTACACCTTC. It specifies CASSFWAGGDYGYTF.

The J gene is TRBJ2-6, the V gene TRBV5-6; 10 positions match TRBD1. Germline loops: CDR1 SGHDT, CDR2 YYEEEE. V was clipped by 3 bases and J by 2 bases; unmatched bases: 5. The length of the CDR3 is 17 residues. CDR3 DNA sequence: TGTGCCAGCAGCTCCCCGGACAGGGGGACTGGGGCCAACGTCCTGACTTTC. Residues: CASSSPDRGTGANVLTF.

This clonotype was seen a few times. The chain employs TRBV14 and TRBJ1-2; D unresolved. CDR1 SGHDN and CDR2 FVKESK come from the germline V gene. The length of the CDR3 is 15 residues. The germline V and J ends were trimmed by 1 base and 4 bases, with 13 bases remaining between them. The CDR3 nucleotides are TGTGCCAGCAGCCAAGGAGACACTTATGCCTATGGCTACACCTTC. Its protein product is CASSQGDTYAYGYTF.

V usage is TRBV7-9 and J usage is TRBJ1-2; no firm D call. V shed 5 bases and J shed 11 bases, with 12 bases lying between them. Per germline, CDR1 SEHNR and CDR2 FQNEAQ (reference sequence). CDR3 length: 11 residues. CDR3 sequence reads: CASSPVGLYTF. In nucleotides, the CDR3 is TGTGCCAGCAGCCCGGTAGGCCTTTACACCTTC.

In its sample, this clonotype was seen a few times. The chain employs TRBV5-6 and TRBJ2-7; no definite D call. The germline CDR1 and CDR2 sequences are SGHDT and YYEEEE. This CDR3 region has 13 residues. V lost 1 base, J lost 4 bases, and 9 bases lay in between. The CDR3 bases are TGTGCCAGCAGCTTGATTGGGGTATACGAGCAGTACTTC. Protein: CASSLIGVYEQYF.

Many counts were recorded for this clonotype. The CDR3 sequence is CASRLLTGNEAFF. DNA for the CDR3: TGTGCCAGCAGGCTTCTCACAGGGAACGAAGCTTTCTTT. J is TRBJ1-1 and V is TRBV3-1, with a tentative D call TRBD1 (6 bases). The CDR3 runs to 13 residues. V lost 6 bases and J lost 8, with 16 bases in between. Germline values: CDR1 LGHDT, CDR2 YNNKEL (reference sequence).

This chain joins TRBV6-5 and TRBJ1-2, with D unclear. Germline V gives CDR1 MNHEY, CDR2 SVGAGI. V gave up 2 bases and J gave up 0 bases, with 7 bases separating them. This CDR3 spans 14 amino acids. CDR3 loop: CASSYRAPNYGYTF. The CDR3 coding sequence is TGTGCCAGCAGTTACAGGGCCCCTAACTATGGCTACACCTTC.

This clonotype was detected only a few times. CDR3 nucleotides: TGTGCCAGCATTGGACTAGCGGGGTCAGATACGCAGTATTTT. Translating gives CASIGLAGSDTQYF. The chain has TRBV6-2 or TRBV6-3 and TRBJ2-3; 12 bases are a match to TRBD2. The length of the CDR3 is 14 residues. Germline CDR1 and CDR2: MNHEY and SVGEGT. Germline trimming cut 7 bases from V and 4 bases from J; bases unmatched to any gene: 3.

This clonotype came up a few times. The CDR3 spells CASSLVGNEQYF. In DNA form, the CDR3 reads TGTGCCAGCAGCTTGGTAGGGAACGAGCAGTACTTC. The J gene is TRBJ2-7, the V gene TRBV5-8; unclear D gene. V was pared by 0 bases and J by 5 bases, with 6 bases between. The CDR3 runs 12 residues. CDR1 is SGHTS, CDR2 YDEGEE, per germline.

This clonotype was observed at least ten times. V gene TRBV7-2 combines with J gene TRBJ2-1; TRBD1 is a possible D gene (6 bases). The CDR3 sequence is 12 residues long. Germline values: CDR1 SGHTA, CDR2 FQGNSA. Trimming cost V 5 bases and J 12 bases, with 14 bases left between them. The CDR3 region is CASSSGQHVQFF. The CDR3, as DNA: TGTGCCAGCAGCAGTGGACAGCATGTGCAGTTCTTC.

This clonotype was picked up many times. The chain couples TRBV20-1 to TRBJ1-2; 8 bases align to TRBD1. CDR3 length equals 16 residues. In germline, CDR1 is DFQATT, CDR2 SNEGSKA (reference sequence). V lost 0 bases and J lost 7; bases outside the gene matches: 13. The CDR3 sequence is CSARDSRQGNLPGYTF. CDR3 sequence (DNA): TGCAGTGCTAGAGATTCGCGACAGGGGAATCTGCCTGGCTACACCTTC.